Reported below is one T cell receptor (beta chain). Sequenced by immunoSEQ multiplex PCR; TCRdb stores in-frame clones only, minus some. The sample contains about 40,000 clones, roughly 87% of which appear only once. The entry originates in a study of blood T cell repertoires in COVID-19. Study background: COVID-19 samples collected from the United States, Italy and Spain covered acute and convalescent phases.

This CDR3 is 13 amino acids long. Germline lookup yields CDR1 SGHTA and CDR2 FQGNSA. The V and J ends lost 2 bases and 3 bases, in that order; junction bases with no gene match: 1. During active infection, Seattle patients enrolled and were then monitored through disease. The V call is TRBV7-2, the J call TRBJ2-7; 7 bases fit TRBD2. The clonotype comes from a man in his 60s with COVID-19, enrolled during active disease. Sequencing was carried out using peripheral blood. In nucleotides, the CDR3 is TGTGCCAGCAGCTTACAGCGGGACTACGAGCAGTACTTC. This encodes CASSLQRDYEQYF.